This TCR beta chain was captured by sequencing in a study of blood T cell repertoires in COVID-19. As for the study in general: The study drew acute and convalescent COVID-19 samples from the United States, Italy and Spain. PBMCs, B-cell-depleted T cells, or T cells provided the cDNA or gDNA that made up the material.

Seattle patients were enrolled while actively infected and followed longitudinally. The CDR3 sequence is 13 residues long. Germline CDR1 GTSNPN, CDR2 SVGIG (reference sequence). V was trimmed by 0 bases and J by 0 bases, leaving 3 bases between them. In the study's own analysis: From reference gene primer amplification, estimates of nucleated cell counts were derived. Repertoires were generated with immunoSEQ multiplex PCR, while TCRdb's copy carries only in-frame clones and drops some. V, J and clone size are taken as reported in that table, and D and trimming were inferred from the DNA itself. The table lists tens of thousands of clones, about 91% of them singletons.

The chain recombines TRBV30 with TRBJ1-3; no definite D call. This receptor was obtained from a man between 40 and 49 years old with COVID-19, enrolled during active disease. Specimen: peripheral blood. The CDR3 sequence: CAWSVNSGNTIYF. The CDR3 DNA reads as TGTGCCTGGAGTGTCAACTCTGGAAACACCATATATTTT. The complete variable domain, with remaining parts taken from reference TRBV30 and TRBJ1-3, reads SQTIHQWPATLVQPVGSPLSLECTVEGTSNPNLYWYRQAAGRGLQLLFYSVGIGQISSEVPQNLSASRPQDRQFILSSKKLLLSDSGFYLCAWSVNSGNTIYFGEGSWLTVV.